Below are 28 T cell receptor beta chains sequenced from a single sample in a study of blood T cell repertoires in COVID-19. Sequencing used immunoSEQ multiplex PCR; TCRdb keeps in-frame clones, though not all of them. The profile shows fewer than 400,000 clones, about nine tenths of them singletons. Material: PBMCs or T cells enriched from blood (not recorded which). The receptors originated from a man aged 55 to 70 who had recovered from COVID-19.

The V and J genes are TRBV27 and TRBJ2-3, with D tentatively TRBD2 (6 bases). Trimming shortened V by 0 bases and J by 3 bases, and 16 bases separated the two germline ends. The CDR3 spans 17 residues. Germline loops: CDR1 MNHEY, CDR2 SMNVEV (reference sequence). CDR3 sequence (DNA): TGTGCCAGCAGTTTATCCCAGACTAGTCGGCGGACAGATACGCAGTATTTT. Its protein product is CASSLSQTSRRTDTQYF.

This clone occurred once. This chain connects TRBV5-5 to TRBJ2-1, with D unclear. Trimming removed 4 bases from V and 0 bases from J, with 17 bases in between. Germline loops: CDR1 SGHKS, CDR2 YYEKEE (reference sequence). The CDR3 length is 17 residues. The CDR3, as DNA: TGTGCCAGCAGCCTTCCTCCTCTGAGCGCCTCCTACAATGAGCAGTTCTTC. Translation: CASSLPPLSASYNEQFF.

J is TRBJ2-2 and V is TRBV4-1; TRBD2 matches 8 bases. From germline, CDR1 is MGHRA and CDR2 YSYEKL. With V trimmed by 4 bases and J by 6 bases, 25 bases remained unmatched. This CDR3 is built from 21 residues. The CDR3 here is CASSRQAPSGAGGPVPGELFF. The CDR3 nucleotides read TGCGCCAGCAGCCGCCAAGCCCCCTCGGGCGCGGGAGGCCCGGTTCCCGGGGAGCTGTTTTTT.

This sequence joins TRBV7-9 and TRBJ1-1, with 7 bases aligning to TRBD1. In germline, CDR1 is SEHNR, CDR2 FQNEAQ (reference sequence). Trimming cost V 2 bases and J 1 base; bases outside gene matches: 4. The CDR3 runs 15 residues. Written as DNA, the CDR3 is TGTGCCAGCAGCTTACAAAACAGGGGGAACACTGAAGCTTTCTTT. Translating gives CASSLQNRGNTEAFF.

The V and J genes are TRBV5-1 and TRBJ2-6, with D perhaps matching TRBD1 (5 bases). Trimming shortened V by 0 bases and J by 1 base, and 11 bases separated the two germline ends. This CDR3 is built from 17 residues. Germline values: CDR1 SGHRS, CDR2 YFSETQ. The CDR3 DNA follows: TGCGCCAGCAGCTTGGAAGTCGCAGGGTCTGGGGCCAACGTCCTGACTTTC. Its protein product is CASSLEVAGSGANVLTF.

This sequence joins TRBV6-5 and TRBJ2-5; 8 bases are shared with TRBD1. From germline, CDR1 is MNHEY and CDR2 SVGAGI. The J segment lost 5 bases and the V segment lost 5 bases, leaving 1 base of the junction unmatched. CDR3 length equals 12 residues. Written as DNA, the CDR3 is TGTGCCAGCAGTCGACAGGGGGAGACCCAGTACTTC. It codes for CASSRQGETQYF.

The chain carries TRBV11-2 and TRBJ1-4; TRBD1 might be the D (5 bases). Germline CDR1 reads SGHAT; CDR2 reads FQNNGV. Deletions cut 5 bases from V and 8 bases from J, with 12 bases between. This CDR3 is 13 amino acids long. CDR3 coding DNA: TGTGCCAGCAGCCCGGGGGGAACAGAAAAACTGTTTTTT. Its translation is CASSPGGTEKLFF.

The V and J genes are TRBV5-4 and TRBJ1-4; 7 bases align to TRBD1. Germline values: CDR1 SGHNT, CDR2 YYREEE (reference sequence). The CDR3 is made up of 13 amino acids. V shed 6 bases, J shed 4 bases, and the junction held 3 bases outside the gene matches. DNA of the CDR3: TGTGCCAGCACTCGACAGGGTAATGAAAAACTGTTTTTT. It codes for CASTRQGNEKLFF.

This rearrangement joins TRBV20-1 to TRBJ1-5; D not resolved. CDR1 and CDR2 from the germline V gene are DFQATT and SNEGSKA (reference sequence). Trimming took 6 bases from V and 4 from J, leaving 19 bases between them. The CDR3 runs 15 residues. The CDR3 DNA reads TGCAGTGCGAGTTTGCGCGGGGTCGGGAATCAGCCCCAGCATTTT. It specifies CSASLRGVGNQPQHF.

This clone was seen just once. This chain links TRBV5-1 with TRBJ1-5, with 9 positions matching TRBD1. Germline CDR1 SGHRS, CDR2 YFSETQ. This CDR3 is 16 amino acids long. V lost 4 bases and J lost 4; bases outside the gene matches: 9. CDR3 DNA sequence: TGCGCCAGCAGCCCGAGAGGACAGGGGAGGAATCAGCCCCAGCATTTT. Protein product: CASSPRGQGRNQPQHF.

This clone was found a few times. CDR3 sequence reads: CASSPLQGRTEAFF. CDR3 DNA sequence: TGTGCCAGTAGTCCGCTACAGGGACGCACTGAAGCTTTCTTT. The chain recombines TRBV19 with TRBJ1-1; D is perhaps TRBD1 (6 bases). This CDR3 is built from 14 residues. The germline V gene encodes CDR1 LNHDA and CDR2 SQIVND (reference sequence). The germline V and J ends were trimmed by 5 bases and 4 bases, with 14 bases remaining between them.

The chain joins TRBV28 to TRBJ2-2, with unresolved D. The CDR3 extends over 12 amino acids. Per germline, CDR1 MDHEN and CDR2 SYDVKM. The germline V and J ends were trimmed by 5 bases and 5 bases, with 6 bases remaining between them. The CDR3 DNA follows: TGTGCCAGCAGTCTAAAGACCGGGGAGCTGTTTTTT. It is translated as CASSLKTGELFF.

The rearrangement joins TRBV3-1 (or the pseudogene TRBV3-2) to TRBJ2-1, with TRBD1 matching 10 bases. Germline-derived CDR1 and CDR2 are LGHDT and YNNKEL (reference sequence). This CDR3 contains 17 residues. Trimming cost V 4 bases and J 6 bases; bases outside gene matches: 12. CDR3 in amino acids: CASSPGQGSTGGNEQFF. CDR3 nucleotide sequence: TGTGCCAGCAGCCCGGGACAGGGGTCCACTGGCGGCAATGAGCAGTTCTTC.

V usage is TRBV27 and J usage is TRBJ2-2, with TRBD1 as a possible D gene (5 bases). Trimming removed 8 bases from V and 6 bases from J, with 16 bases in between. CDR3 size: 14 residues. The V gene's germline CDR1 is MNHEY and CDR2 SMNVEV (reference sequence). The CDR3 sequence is CASRPTASAGELFF. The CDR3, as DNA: TGTGCCAGCCGGCCGACAGCTAGTGCCGGGGAGCTGTTTTTT.

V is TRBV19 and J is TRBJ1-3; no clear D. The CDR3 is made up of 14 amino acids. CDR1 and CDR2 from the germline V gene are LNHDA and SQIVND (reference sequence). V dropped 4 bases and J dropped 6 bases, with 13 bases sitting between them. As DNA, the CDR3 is TGTGCCAGTAGTACCGGGAGATGGGTAAACACCATATATTTT. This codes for CASSTGRWVNTIYF.

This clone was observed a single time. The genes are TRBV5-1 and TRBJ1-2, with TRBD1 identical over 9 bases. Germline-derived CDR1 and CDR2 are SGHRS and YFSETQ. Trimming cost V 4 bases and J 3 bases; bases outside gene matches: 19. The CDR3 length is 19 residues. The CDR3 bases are TGCGCCAGCAGCCCCGCCGCTTCCGGGACAGGGTCCAACTACTATGGCTACACCTTC. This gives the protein CASSPAASGTGSNYYGYTF. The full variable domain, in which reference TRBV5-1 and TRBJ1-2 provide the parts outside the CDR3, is KAGVTQTPRYLIKTRGQQVTLSCSPISGHRSVSWYQQTPGQGLQFLFEYFSETQRNKGNFPGRFSGRQFSNSRSEMNVSTLELGDSALYLCASSPAASGTGSNYYGYTFGSGTRLTVV.

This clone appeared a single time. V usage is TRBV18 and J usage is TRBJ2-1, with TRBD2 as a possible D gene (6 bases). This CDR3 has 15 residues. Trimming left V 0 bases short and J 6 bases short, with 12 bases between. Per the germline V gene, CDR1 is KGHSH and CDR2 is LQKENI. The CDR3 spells CASSPPRDSINEQFF. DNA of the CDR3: TGTGCCAGCTCACCACCCCGGGACTCCATCAATGAGCAGTTCTTC.

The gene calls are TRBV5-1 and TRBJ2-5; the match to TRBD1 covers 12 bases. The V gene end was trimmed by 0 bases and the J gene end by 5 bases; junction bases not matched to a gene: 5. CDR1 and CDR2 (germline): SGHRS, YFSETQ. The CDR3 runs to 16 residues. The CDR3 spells CASSLEGQGALETQYF. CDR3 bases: TGCGCCAGCAGCTTGGAGGGACAGGGGGCTTTGGAGACCCAGTACTTC.

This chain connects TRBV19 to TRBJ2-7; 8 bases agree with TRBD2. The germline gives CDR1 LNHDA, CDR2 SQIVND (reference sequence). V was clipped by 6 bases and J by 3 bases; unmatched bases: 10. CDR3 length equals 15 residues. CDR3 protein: CASRATSGFDYEQYF. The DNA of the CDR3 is TGTGCCAGTAGGGCCACTAGCGGATTTGACTACGAGCAGTACTTC.

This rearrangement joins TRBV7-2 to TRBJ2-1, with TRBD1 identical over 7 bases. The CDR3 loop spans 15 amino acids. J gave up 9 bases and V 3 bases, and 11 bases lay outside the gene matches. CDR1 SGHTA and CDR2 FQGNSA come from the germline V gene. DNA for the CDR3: TGTGCCAGCAGCTTCCAGGGGGAACAAGTGGGTGAGCAGTTCTTC. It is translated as CASSFQGEQVGEQFF.

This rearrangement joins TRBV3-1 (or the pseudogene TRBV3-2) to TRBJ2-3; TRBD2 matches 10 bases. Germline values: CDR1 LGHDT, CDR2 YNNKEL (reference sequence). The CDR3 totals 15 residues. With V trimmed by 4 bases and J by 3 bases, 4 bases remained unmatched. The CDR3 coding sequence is TGTGCCAGCAGCCCTCAGACTAGCGGGACAGATACGCAGTATTTT. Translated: CASSPQTSGTDTQYF.

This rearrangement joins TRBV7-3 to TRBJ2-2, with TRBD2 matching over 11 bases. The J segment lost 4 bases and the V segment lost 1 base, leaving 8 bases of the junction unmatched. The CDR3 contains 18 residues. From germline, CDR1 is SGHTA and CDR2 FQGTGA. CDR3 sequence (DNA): TGTGCCAGCAGCTTAAGACCTATAGCGGGAGGGCCCACCGGGGAGCTGTTTTTT. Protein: CASSLRPIAGGPTGELFF.

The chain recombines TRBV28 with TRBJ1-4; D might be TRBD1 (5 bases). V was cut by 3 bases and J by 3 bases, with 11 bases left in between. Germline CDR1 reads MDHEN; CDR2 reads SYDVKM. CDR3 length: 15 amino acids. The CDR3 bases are TGTGCCAGCAGTTTTGCAGGGTCACCTAATGAAAAACTGTTTTTT. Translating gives CASSFAGSPNEKLFF.

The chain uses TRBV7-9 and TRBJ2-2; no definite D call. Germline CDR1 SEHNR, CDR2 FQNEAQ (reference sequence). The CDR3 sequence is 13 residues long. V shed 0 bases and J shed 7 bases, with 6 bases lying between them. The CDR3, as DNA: TGTGCCAGCAGCTTAGCGAGTAACGGGGAGCTGTTTTTT. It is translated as CASSLASNGELFF. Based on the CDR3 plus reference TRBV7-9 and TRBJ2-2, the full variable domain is DTGVSQNPRHKITKRGQNVTFRCDPISEHNRLYWYRQTLGQGPEFLTYFQNEAQLEKSRLLSDRFSAERPKGSFSTLEIQRTEQGDSAMYLCASSLASNGELFFGEGSRLTVL.

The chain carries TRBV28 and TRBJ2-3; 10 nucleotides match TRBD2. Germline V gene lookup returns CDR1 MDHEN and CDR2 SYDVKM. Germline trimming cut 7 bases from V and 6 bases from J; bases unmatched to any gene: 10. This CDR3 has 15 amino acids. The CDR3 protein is CASNLHAGLADTQYF. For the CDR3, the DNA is TGTGCCAGCAACCTCCACGCGGGACTAGCGGATACGCAGTATTTT.

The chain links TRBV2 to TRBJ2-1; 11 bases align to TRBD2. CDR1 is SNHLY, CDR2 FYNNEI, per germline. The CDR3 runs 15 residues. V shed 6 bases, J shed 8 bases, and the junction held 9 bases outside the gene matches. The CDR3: CASRTSLAGVYEQFF. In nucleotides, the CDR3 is TGTGCCAGCAGGACCTCACTAGCGGGAGTTTATGAGCAGTTCTTC. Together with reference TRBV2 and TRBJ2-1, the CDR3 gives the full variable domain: EPEVTQTPSHQVTQMGQEVILRCVPISNHLYFYWYRQILGQKVEFLVSFYNNEISEKSEIFDDQFSVERPDGSNFTLKIRSTKLEDSAMYFCASRTSLAGVYEQFFGPGTRLTVL.

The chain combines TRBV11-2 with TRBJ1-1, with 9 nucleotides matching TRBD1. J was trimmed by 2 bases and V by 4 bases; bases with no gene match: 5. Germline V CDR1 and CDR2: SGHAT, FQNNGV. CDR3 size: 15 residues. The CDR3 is CASSSHTGGNTEAFF. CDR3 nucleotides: TGTGCCAGCAGCTCACATACAGGGGGCAACACTGAAGCTTTCTTT.

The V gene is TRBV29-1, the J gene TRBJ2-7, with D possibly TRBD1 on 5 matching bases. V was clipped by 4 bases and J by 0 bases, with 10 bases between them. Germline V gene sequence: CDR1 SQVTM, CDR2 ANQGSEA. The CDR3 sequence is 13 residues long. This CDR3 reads CSVAPQGSYEQYF. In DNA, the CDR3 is TGCAGCGTTGCACCCCAGGGCTCCTACGAGCAGTACTTC.